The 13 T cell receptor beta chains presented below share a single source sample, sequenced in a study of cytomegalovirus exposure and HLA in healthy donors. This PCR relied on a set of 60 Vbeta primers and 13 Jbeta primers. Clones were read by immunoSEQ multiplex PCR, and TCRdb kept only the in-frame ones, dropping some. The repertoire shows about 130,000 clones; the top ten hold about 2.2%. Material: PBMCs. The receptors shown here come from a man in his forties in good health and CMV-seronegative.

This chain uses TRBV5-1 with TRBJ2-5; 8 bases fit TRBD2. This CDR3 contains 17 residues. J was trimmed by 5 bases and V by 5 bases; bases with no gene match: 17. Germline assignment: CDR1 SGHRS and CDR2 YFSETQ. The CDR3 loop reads CASRGGPGGRGVETQYF. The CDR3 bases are TGCGCCAGCAGAGGAGGACCGGGAGGGAGAGGCGTGGAGACCCAGTACTTC. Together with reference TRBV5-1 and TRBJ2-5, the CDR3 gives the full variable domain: KAGVTQTPRYLIKTRGQQVTLSCSPISGHRSVSWYQQTPGQGLQFLFEYFSETQRNKGNFPGRFSGRQFSNSRSEMNVSTLELGDSALYLCASRGGPGGRGVETQYFGPGTRLLVL.

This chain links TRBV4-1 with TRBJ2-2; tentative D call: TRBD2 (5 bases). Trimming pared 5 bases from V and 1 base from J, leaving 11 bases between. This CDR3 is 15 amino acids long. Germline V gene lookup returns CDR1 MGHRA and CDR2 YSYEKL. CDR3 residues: CASSSRSGNTGELFF. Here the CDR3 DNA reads TGCGCCAGCAGCTCAAGGAGCGGGAACACCGGGGAGCTGTTTTTT.

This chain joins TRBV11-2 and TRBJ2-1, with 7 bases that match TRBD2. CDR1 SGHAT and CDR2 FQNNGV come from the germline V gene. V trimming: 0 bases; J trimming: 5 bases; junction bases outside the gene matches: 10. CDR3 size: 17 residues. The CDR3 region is CASSLEAGVRINNEQFF. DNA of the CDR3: TGTGCCAGCAGCTTAGAGGCGGGAGTCCGGATTAACAATGAGCAGTTCTTC.

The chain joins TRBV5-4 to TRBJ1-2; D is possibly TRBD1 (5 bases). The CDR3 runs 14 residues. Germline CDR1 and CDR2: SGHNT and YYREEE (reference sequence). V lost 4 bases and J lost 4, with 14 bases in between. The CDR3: CASSLAGGGYGYTF. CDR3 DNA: TGTGCCAGCAGCCTCGCGGGGGGAGGCTATGGCTACACCTTC.

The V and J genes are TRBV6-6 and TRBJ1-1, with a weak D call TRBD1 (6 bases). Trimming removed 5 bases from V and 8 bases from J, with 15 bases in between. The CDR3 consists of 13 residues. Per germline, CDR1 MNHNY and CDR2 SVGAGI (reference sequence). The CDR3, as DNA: TGTGCCAGCAGTATTGAAGGGGGGGCGGAAGCTTTCTTT. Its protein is CASSIEGGAEAFF.

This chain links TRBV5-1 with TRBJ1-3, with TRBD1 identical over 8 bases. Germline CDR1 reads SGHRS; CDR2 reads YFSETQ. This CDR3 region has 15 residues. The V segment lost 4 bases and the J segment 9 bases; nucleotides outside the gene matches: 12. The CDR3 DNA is TGCGCCAGCAGCCTACAGACAGGGGAGAGGGGCACCATATATTTT. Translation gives CASSLQTGERGTIYF.

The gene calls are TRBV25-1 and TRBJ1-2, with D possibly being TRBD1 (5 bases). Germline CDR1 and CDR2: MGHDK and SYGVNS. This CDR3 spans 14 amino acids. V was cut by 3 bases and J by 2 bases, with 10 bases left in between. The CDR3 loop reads CASSEPGVNYGYTF. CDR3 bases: TGTGCCAGCAGTGAGCCGGGGGTAAACTATGGCTACACCTTC.

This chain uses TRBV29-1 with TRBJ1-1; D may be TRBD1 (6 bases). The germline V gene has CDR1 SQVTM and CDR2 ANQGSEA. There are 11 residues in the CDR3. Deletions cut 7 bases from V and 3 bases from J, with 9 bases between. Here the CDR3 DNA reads TGCAGCGAGGGGGGGGACACTGAAGCTTTCTTT. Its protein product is CSEGGDTEAFF.

The CDR3 sequence: CASRSTGGGEKLFF. CDR3 bases: TGTGCCAGCAGGTCGACAGGGGGAGGTGAAAAACTGTTTTTT. The chain combines TRBV7-9 with TRBJ1-4; 9 bases agree with TRBD1. The CDR3 has 14 amino acids. V shed 6 bases and J 7 bases; nucleotides not matched to a gene: 6. Germline CDR1 reads SEHNR; CDR2 reads FQNEAQ (reference sequence). Full variable domain (missing parts from reference TRBV7-9 and TRBJ1-4): DTGVSQNPRHKITKRGQNVTFRCDPISEHNRLYWYRQTLGQGPEFLTYFQNEAQLEKSRLLSDRFSAERPKGSFSTLEIQRTEQGDSAMYLCASRSTGGGEKLFFGSGTQLSVL.

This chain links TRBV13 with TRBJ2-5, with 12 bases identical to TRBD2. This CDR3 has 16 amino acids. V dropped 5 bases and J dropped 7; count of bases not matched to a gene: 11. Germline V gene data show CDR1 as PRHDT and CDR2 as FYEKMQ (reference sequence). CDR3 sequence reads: CASSLWTSGTRGTQYF. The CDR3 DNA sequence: TGTGCCAGCAGCCTCTGGACTAGCGGGACCCGGGGGACCCAGTACTTC.

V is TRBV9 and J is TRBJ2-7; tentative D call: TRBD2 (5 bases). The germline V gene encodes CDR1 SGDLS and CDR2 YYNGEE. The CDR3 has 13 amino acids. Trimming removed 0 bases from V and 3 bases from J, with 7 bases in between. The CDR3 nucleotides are TGTGCCAGCAGCGTAGCCGGGATCTACGAGCAGTACTTC. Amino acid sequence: CASSVAGIYEQYF. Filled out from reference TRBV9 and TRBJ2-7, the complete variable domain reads DSGVTQTPKHLITATGQRVTLRCSPRSGDLSVYWYQQSLDQGLQFLIQYYNGEERAKGNILERFSAQQFPDLHSELNLSSLELGDSALYFCASSVAGIYEQYFGPGTRLTVT.

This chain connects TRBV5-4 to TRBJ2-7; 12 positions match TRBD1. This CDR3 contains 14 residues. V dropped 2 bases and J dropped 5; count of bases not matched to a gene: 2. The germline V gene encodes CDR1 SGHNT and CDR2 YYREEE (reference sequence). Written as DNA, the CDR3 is TGTGCCAGCAGCTTAGGGACAGGGGGCAACGAGCAGTACTTC. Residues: CASSLGTGGNEQYF.

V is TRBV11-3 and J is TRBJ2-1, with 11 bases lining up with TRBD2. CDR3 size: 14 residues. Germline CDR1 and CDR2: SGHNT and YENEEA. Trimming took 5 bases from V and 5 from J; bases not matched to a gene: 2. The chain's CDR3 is CASSILAGDNEQFF. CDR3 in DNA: TGTGCCAGCAGCATACTAGCGGGAGACAATGAGCAGTTCTTC.